Listed below are T cell receptor beta chains from one sample, sequenced in a study of T cell responses to AZD1222 COVID-19 vaccine. Assay used: immunoSEQ multiplex PCR; TCRdb lists only in-frame clones, some missing. The repertoire holds roughly 200,000 clones, with roughly 94% as singletons. Sequencing was performed on peripheral blood, taken 28 days after the second dose of the MenACWY control vaccine. These receptor sequences come from an adult who received the MenACWY meningococcal vaccine as a control. Both conserved end residues are part of each CDR3. Fields, in order: CDR3 protein, CDR3 DNA, clone size, V gene, D gene, J gene, CDR3 length. The D gene is left open where the match is weak. Clone size is shown for a subset of rows, as once, few, many or a class of expanded clone.

CASSGGTAYNEQFF,TGTGCCAGTAGTGGAGGGACAGCGTACAATGAGCAGTTCTTC,NA,TRBV19,NA,TRBJ2-1,14
CASSLDEGASGELFF,TGCGCCAGCAGCTTGGATGAGGGGGCAAGCGGGGAGCTGTTTTTT,NA,TRBV5-1,TRBD1,TRBJ2-2,15
CASSPQDYPKYNEQFF,TGTGCCAGCAGTCCCCAGGACTACCCTAAGTACAATGAGCAGTTCTTC,NA,TRBV28,NA,TRBJ2-1,16
CSVLDRAYEQYF,TGCAGCGTTTTAGACAGGGCCTACGAGCAGTACTTC,NA,TRBV29-1,TRBD1,TRBJ2-7,12
CASSEVATNEKLFF,TGTGCCAGCAGTGAGGTTGCAACTAATGAAAAACTGTTTTTT,NA,TRBV6-1,NA,TRBJ1-4,14
CASSPAGWQPQHF,TGTGCCAGCAGCCCCGCGGGTTGGCAGCCCCAGCATTTT,NA,TRBV28,NA,TRBJ1-5,13
CASSATGLAINEQYF,TGTGCCAGCAGCGCGACGGGACTAGCGATCAACGAGCAGTACTTC,NA,TRBV7-8,TRBD2,TRBJ2-7,15
CSASFADSDNQPQHF,TGCAGTGCTAGTTTCGCGGACAGCGACAATCAGCCCCAGCATTTT,once,TRBV20-1,NA,TRBJ1-5,15
CAWRPGLASHEQYF,TGTGCCTGGAGGCCGGGACTAGCGTCCCACGAGCAGTACTTC,NA,TRBV30,TRBD2,TRBJ2-7,14
CASSMGSGYTF,TGTGCCAGTAGTATGGGAAGCGGCTACACCTTC,NA,TRBV19,NA,TRBJ1-2,11
CASKRQATWGQPQHF,TGTGCCAGTAAAAGACAGGCAACCTGGGGGCAGCCCCAGCATTTT,NA,TRBV21-1,NA,TRBJ1-5,15
CASSRAYNSPLHF,TGTGCCAGCAGCCGTGCCTATAATTCACCCCTCCACTTT,NA,TRBV7-2,NA,TRBJ1-6,13
CASIAGTGNTIYF,TGTGCCAGCATAGCAGGGACTGGAAACACCATATATTTT,NA,TRBV28,NA,TRBJ1-3,13
CASSFEGLPSYEQYF,TGTGCCAGCAGCTTCGAGGGACTTCCCTCATACGAGCAGTACTTC,NA,TRBV11-2,NA,TRBJ2-7,15
CASSVGDRRNEQFF,TGTGCCAGCAGCGTAGGGGACAGGCGCAATGAGCAGTTCTTC,once,TRBV9,TRBD1,TRBJ2-1,14
CASSLWVAGFNNEQFF,TGTGCCAGCAGCTTATGGGTTGCGGGATTCAACAATGAGCAGTTCTTC,NA,TRBV11-2,NA,TRBJ2-1,16